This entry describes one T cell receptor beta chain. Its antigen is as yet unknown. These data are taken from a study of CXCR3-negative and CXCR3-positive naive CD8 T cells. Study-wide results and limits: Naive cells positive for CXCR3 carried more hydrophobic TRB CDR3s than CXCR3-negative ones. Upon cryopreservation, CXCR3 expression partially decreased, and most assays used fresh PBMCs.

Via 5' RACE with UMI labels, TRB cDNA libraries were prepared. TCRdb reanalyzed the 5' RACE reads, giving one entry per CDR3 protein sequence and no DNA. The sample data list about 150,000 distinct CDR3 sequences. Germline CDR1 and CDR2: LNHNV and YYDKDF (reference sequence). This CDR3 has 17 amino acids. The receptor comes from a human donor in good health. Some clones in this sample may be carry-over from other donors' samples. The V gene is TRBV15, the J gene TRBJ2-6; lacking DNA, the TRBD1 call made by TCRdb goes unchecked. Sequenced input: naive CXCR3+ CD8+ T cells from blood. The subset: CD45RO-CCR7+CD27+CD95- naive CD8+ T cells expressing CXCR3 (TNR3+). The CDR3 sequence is CATSQDGPQGGANVLTF.